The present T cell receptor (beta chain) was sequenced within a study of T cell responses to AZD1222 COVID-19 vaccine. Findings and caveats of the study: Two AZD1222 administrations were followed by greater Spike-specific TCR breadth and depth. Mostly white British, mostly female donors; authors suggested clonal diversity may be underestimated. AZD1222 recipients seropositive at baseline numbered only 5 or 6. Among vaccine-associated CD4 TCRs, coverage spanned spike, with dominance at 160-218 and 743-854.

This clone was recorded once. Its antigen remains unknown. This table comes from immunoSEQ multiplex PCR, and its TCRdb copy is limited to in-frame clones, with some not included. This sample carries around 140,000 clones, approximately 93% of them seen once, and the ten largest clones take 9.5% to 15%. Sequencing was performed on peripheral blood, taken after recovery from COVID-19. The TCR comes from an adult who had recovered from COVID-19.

The CDR3 region is CAISGGTLRGPKDNSPLHF. CDR3 coding DNA: TGTGCCATCAGTGGCGGGACACTAAGAGGCCCTAAGGATAATTCACCCCTCCACTTT. The chain links TRBV10-3 to TRBJ1-6, with TRBD1 as a possible D gene (6 bases). Germline V gene lookup returns CDR1 ENHRY and CDR2 SYGVKD. V was shortened by 4 bases and J by 5 bases, with 24 bases between the two germline ends. The length of the CDR3 is 19 residues.